This T cell receptor (beta chain) was recorded in a study of CD8+CD57+ T cells in acquired aplastic anemia. V lost 2 bases to trimming and J lost 1 base, with 2 bases between them. The CDR3 covers 12 residues. The germline gives CDR1 SEHNR, CDR2 FQNEAQ (reference sequence). In this sample, this clonotype turned up a few times. The use of genomic DNA as template underpinned the TCR beta VDJ and CDR3 profiling. TCRdb re-called the reads through MiXCR, storing one row per CDR3 protein. The sample consists of some 290,000 distinct CDR3 sequences, roughly half of them appearing once. This sequence originates from a human donor with severe aplastic anemia or a healthy control (not recorded which). This chain connects TRBV7-9 to TRBJ1-2, with unresolved D. Source material: sorted CD4+, CD8+, or CD8+CD57+ T cells (not recorded which) from PBMCs. CDR3 residues: CASSLNNYGYTF. The DNA for the CDR3 is TGTGCCAGCAGCTTAAATAACTATGGCTACACCTTC.